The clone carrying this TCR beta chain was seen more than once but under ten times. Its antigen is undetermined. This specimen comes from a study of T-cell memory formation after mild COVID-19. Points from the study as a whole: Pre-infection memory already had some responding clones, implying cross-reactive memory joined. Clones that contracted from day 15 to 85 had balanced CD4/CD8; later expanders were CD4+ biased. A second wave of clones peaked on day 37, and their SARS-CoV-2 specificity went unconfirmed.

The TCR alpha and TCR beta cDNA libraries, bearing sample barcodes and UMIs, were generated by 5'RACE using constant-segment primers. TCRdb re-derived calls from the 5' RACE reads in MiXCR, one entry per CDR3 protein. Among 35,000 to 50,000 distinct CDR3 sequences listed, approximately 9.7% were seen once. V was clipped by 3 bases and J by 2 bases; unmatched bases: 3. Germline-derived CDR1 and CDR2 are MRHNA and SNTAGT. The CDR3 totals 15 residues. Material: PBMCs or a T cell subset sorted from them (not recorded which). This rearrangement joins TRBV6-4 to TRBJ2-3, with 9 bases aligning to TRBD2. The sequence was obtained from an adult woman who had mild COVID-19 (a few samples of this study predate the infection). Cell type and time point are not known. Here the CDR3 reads CASSEREGPTDTQYF. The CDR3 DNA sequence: TGTGCCAGCAGTGAGCGGGAGGGCCCCACAGATACGCAGTATTTT.